This T cell receptor (beta chain) was captured in a study of molecular identifiers for immune sequencing clone quantification. Study background: Four of five splits of RNA from around 18,000 or 91,000 naive CD8 cells were sequenced in replicates.

V lost 5 bases and J lost 10; bases outside the gene matches: 3. CDR3 length: 12 residues. The V gene's germline CDR1 is SEHNR and CDR2 FQNEAQ (reference sequence). As concerns this clonotype: Antigen: not known. This may stem from a read error, because a much larger clone lies one nucleotide away.

Naive CD8 T cell sorting was performed on the CD8+CD4-CCR7+CD45RA+ phenotype. Bulk TCR library preparation followed previously described methods with listed TCR primers. TCRdb called the PCR reads again in MiXCR, with one record for every CDR3 protein. The sample holds tens of thousands of distinct CDR3 sequences; roughly 20% are singletons and the top ten take approximately 1.5%. Findings of the study overall: Whereas naive cells kept under 1% of molecules in clones above 20 RNA copies, such clones held over 99% in effectors.

The chain uses TRBV7-9 and TRBJ2-1, with 9 positions matching TRBD2. The material sequenced was naive CD8+ T cells from blood, with Jurkat cell RNA spiked in. Described subset: FACS-sorted CD8+CD4-CCR7+CD45RA+ naive T cells. The sequence was collected from a human donor in good health. Some libraries in this study had Jurkat cell RNA spiked in. Here the CDR3 reads CASSQTSGEQFF. For the CDR3, the DNA is TGTGCCAGCAGCCAGACTAGCGGCGAGCAGTTCTTC.